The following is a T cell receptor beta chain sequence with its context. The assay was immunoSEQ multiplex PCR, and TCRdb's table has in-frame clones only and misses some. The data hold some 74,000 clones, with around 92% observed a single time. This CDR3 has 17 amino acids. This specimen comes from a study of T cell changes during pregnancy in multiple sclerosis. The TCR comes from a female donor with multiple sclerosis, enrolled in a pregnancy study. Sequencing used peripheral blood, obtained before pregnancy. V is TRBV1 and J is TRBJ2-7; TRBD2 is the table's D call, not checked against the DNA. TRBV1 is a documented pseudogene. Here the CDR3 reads CTSSQTLAGGPSGEQYF. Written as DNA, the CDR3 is TGCACCAGCAGCCAAACTCTAGCGGGAGGGCCCTCCGGGGAGCAGTACTTC.